This T cell receptor (beta chain) was sequenced in a study of T-cell memory formation after mild COVID-19. One entry per CDR3 protein results from TCRdb running MiXCR on the 5' RACE reads. The data show hundreds of thousands of distinct CDR3 sequences, approximately 23% seen once. The trim removed 0 bases at V and 5 bases at J, leaving 7 bases unmatched. Germline assignment: CDR1 MNHEY and CDR2 SVGAGI. This CDR3 contains 17 residues. The chain uses TRBV6-5 and TRBJ2-1; 10 bases map to TRBD2. The sequence was obtained from an adult woman who had mild COVID-19 (a few samples of this study predate the infection). Cell type and time point are not known. Sample: PBMCs or a T cell subset sorted from them (not recorded which). CDR3 amino acids: CASSYSNPSGSNNEQFF. In DNA, the CDR3 is TGTGCCAGCAGTTACTCGAACCCTAGCGGGAGTAACAATGAGCAGTTCTTC.